Listed here is a single TCR beta chain. Its antigen is still unknown. The data were obtained in a study of CD8+ T cells in alopecia areata. At the level of the study: Scoring of severity for treated patients was based on percentage of affected scalp area.

Study-wide results and limits: For baseline CD8+ expansion, any link to response stays uncertain with one nonresponder.

Germline V CDR1 and CDR2: MGHDK, SYGVNS. The CDR3 contains 16 residues. Deletions cut 4 bases from V and 3 bases from J, with 18 bases between. Treatment indicated: oral pan-JAK inhibitor, 5-10 mg twice daily. cDNA prepared by RNA extraction and subsequent reverse transcription served as the template for sequencing. This table comes from immunoSEQ multiplex PCR, and its TCRdb copy is limited to in-frame clones, with some not included. The sample yields 170,000 or so clones, 58% seen once. The input for sequencing was CD8+ T cells sorted from blood, taken at week 24, from a patient treated with tofacitinib. This sequence was found in a human donor with alopecia areata. This rearrangement joins TRBV25-1 to TRBJ1-2; D perhaps matches TRBD1 (6 bases). The CDR3 loop reads CASSVSDSETYYGYTF. CDR3 DNA: TGTGCCAGCAGTGTCTCGGACAGCGAGACTTACTATGGCTACACCTTC.